What follows are 20 T cell receptor beta chains derived from one specimen sequenced in a study of T cells after yellow fever vaccination. TCRdb used MiXCR to reprocess the 5' RACE reads, holding one entry per CDR3 protein. The sample includes some 600,000 distinct CDR3 sequences, 10% to 15% of them seen just once. The source material was PBMCs, sampled on the day of the yellow fever booster vaccination. These receptors were taken from a young man who received the YFV17D yellow fever vaccine.

This clonotype occurred many times. The chain links TRBV4-3 to TRBJ2-1; D possibly corresponds to TRBD2 (8 bases). CDR1 and CDR2 from the germline V gene are LGHNA and YSLEER. V lost 0 bases, J lost 0 bases, and 18 bases lay in between. This CDR3 is built from 19 residues. The CDR3 DNA follows: TGCGCCAGCAGCCAAGATTTAGGGGGCGGGAGGAGCTCCTACAATGAGCAGTTCTTC. It translates to CASSQDLGGGRSSYNEQFF.

As to this clonotype: The junction and the germline gene differ at one end; a read error may be behind it. This rearrangement joins TRBV5-1 to TRBJ2-1; D tentatively fits TRBD1 or TRBD2 (5 bases each). From germline, CDR1 is SGHRS and CDR2 YFSETQ. The CDR3 extends over 14 amino acids. The CDR3 DNA is TGCGCCAGCAGCCGGGGCTCTCTAAGAGGGTGGCAGTCCTTC. Translation gives CASSRGSLRGWQSF.

The V gene is TRBV5-1, the J gene TRBJ2-5, with D unclear. This CDR3 has 14 amino acids. V lost 0 bases and J lost 3, with 9 bases in between. Looked up from germline, CDR1 is SGHRS and CDR2 is YFSETQ. CDR3 in DNA: TGCGCCAGCAGCTTGGGTTATAGAGAAGAGACCCAGTACTTC. Translated, it gives CASSLGYREETQYF.

V and J are TRBV6-5 and TRBJ2-1; D is unclear. In germline, CDR1 is MNHEY, CDR2 SVGAGI. The CDR3 runs to 13 residues. Trimming shortened V by 3 bases and J by 5 bases, and 8 bases separated the two germline ends. This CDR3 reads CASSYVNHNEQFF. CDR3 nucleotides: TGTGCCAGCAGTTATGTGAATCACAATGAGCAGTTCTTC.

The J gene is TRBJ1-5, the V gene TRBV18; possibly TRBD1 for D (5 bases). Trimming removed 3 bases at V and 7 bases at J, with 13 bases between. The CDR3 has 14 residues. Looked up from germline, CDR1 is KGHSH and CDR2 is LQKENI. CDR3 sequence (DNA): TGTGCCAGCTCACCCCAGGGACTCCGGCAGCCCCAGCATTTT. As protein: CASSPQGLRQPQHF.

This sequence joins TRBV12-5 and TRBJ2-1; the D gene is possibly TRBD2 (6 bases). Deletions cut 10 bases from V and 4 bases from J, with 20 bases between. The germline gives CDR1 LGHNT, CDR2 FRNRAP. The length of the CDR3 is 15 residues. For the CDR3, the DNA is TGTGCTACAGTCCCTAGCGCGGGCGGATACAATGAGCAGTTCTTC. This encodes CATVPSAGGYNEQFF.

This clonotype was seen a handful of times. The chain employs TRBV3-1 and TRBJ2-7; 9 bases match TRBD2. Trimming cost V 0 bases and J 3 bases; bases outside gene matches: 6. This CDR3 has 16 residues. Germline values: CDR1 LGHDT, CDR2 YNNKEL (reference sequence). The CDR3 region is CASSQERASGNYEQYF. For the CDR3, the DNA is TGTGCCAGCAGCCAAGAACGGGCTAGCGGGAACTACGAGCAGTACTTC.

The chain has TRBV20-1 and TRBJ1-2; 8 bases line up with TRBD1. CDR1 and CDR2 from the germline V gene are DFQATT and SNEGSKA (reference sequence). The V and J ends lost 5 bases and 5 bases, in that order; junction bases with no gene match: 10. The CDR3 sequence is 14 residues long. The CDR3 nucleotides read TGCAGTGCTCAAGCTCAGGGGGCTGGGTATGGCTACACCTTC. The encoded protein is CSAQAQGAGYGYTF.

This clonotype has at least ten counts. The CDR3 protein is CAAARTGAHNEQFF. The CDR3 DNA is TGTGCAGCAGCGAGGACAGGGGCCCACAATGAGCAGTTCTTC. The chain couples TRBV5-4 to TRBJ2-1; TRBD1 matches 9 bases. The germline CDR1 and CDR2 sequences are SGHNT and YYREEE (reference sequence). The CDR3 has 14 amino acids.

This clonotype was found a few times. J is TRBJ1-2 and V is TRBV25-1; D unclear. CDR3 length equals 15 residues. Trimming removed 7 bases at V and 4 bases at J, with 19 bases between. Germline V lookup: CDR1 MGHDK, CDR2 SYGVNS. Here the CDR3 reads CASTEWGDRGYGYTF. Here the CDR3 DNA reads TGTGCCAGCACCGAATGGGGAGATCGGGGCTATGGCTACACCTTC.

This clonotype has only a few counts. The rearrangement joins TRBV28 to TRBJ2-5; TRBD1 is a possible D gene (6 bases). The V gene lost 6 bases and the J gene lost 0 bases, with 17 bases spanning the gap. The germline gives CDR1 MDHEN, CDR2 SYDVKM. The CDR3 loop spans 16 amino acids. The CDR3 sequence is CASRTTRDINQETQYF. The CDR3 nucleotides are TGTGCCAGCAGAACGACTCGGGACATCAACCAAGAGACCCAGTACTTC.

Only a few counts were recorded for this clonotype. The gene calls are TRBV29-1 and TRBJ2-1, with TRBD1 matching over 7 bases. J lost 7 bases, V lost 8 bases, and 8 bases had no gene match. The CDR3 has 12 residues. The germline gives CDR1 SQVTM, CDR2 ANQGSEA. The CDR3 nucleotides are TGCAGCTTTGGGACAGCGACGAATGAGCAGTTCTTC. Translation: CSFGTATNEQFF.

The V and J genes are TRBV7-2 and TRBJ1-1, with D unclear. The CDR3 extends over 11 amino acids. V lost 2 bases and J 11 bases, leaving 9 bases between the germline ends. Per the germline V gene, CDR1 is SGHTA and CDR2 is FQGNSA. CDR3 residues: CASSLPPGAFF. The CDR3 DNA reads TGTGCCAGCAGCTTACCCCCTGGGGCTTTCTTT.

The chain links TRBV28 to TRBJ2-3; weak D call: TRBD2 (7 bases). Trimming shortened V by 6 bases and J by 7 bases, and 32 bases separated the two germline ends. CDR1 is MDHEN, CDR2 SYDVKM, per germline. This CDR3 is 19 amino acids long. As DNA, the CDR3 is TGTGCCAGCAGCCCCGGGCGTCTCTGCAGAGTGAGGGGGGGGAATACGCAGTATTTT. The encoded protein is CASSPGRLCRVRGGNTQYF.

This clonotype was found a few times. The chain uses TRBV7-2 and TRBJ2-1; TRBD2 matches 7 bases. This CDR3 contains 14 residues. Germline lookup yields CDR1 SGHTA and CDR2 FQGNSA. V lost 5 bases, J lost 5 bases, and 6 bases stayed unmatched. The CDR3 DNA reads as TGTGCCAGCAGCCGGGCTAGCGGTAACAATGAGCAGTTCTTC. As protein: CASSRASGNNEQFF.

V and J are TRBV10-3 and TRBJ1-1; D remains ambiguous. This CDR3 is built from 13 residues. Germline lookup yields CDR1 ENHRY and CDR2 SYGVKD. V was shortened by 11 bases and J by 4 bases, with 17 bases between the two germline ends. CDR3 in DNA: TGTGCCTCTTCGACTGAATTTGGCACTGAAGCTTTCTTT. As protein: CASSTEFGTEAFF.

This clonotype was detected many times. The chain couples TRBV20-1 to TRBJ2-1; D possibly corresponds to TRBD2 (7 bases). Trimming removed 0 bases at V and 2 bases at J, with 14 bases between. CDR1 is DFQATT and CDR2 is SNEGSKA in the germline V gene (reference sequence). The CDR3 has 16 residues. Written as DNA, the CDR3 is TGCAGTGCTAGAGACGTCTCGGGGGGCCCCTACAATGAGCAGTTCTTC. This sequence encodes CSARDVSGGPYNEQFF.

The rearrangement links TRBV27 to TRBJ2-7; D remains unclear. The ends were cut back, 2 bases at V and 2 bases at J, with 10 bases in the middle. This CDR3 is 14 amino acids long. The germline gives CDR1 MNHEY, CDR2 SMNVEV (reference sequence). The CDR3 bases are TGTGCCAGCAGTTTAGGCGCCCTTCCCTACGAGCAGTACTTC. Its translation is CASSLGALPYEQYF.

This clonotype was detected only a few times. The CDR3 sequence is CASSPQTSYNEQFF. As DNA, the CDR3 is TGTGCCAGCAGTCCGCAGACTAGCTACAATGAGCAGTTCTTC. The J gene is TRBJ2-1, the V gene TRBV7-2, with D possibly matching TRBD2 (6 bases). Germline V gene lookup returns CDR1 SGHTA and CDR2 FQGNSA. V was trimmed by 6 bases and J by 3 bases, leaving 12 bases between them. The CDR3 runs 14 residues.

This clonotype was observed a handful of times. J is TRBJ1-1 and V is TRBV28; tentatively, D is TRBD1 (5 bases). CDR3 length: 14 amino acids. From germline, CDR1 is MDHEN and CDR2 SYDVKM. Trimming removed 2 bases from V and 3 bases from J, with 10 bases in between. The CDR3 region is CASSLRGTDTEAFF. The CDR3 nucleotides read TGTGCCAGCAGTTTACGGGGGACGGACACTGAAGCTTTCTTT.